These 20 T cell receptor beta chains were all obtained from the same sample, sequenced in a study of response to subunit inactivated influenza vaccine. TCRdb processed the RT-PCR reads anew with MiXCR; each CDR3 protein has one entry. The table has 550,000 to 650,000 distinct CDR3 sequences, 10% to 15% seen once; the top ten hold around 9.6%. The specimen comprised PBMCs from blood, sampled on the day of vaccination. The source of these receptors is a man between 45 and 60 years old who received an inactivated influenza vaccine.

This clonotype was observed a handful of times. The chain carries TRBV6-2 or TRBV6-3 and TRBJ2-7, with a possible D match to TRBD1 (5 bases). The V and J ends lost 5 bases and 1 base respectively, with 18 bases between them. Germline V gene sequence: CDR1 MNHEY, CDR2 SVGEGT. This CDR3 is 16 amino acids long. The CDR3 DNA reads as TGTGCCAGCAGTCCATCCTCAGGGTATGGTTCCTACGAGCAGTACTTC. Translated, it gives CASSPSSGYGSYEQYF.

This clonotype has a handful of counts. This chain uses TRBV29-1 with TRBJ2-1; 8 bases are shared with TRBD2. V was pared by 6 bases and J by 3 bases, with 10 bases of the junction left unmatched. The CDR3 spans 15 residues. Germline V lookup: CDR1 SQVTM, CDR2 ANQGSEA. As DNA, the CDR3 is TGCAGCGTCCAGGACGTAGCGGGGAACTACAATGAGCAGTTCTTC. This gives the protein CSVQDVAGNYNEQFF.

The V call is TRBV10-3, the J call TRBJ2-2, with 7 nucleotides matching TRBD2. Per germline, CDR1 ENHRY and CDR2 SYGVKD. This CDR3 region has 13 residues. The J segment lost 4 bases and the V segment lost 6 bases, leaving 2 bases of the junction unmatched. CDR3 protein: CAIRGGFTGELFF. The CDR3 DNA follows: TGTGCCATCAGGGGGGGGTTCACCGGGGAGCTGTTTTTT.

This chain links TRBV11-1 with TRBJ2-7; D may be TRBD2 (6 bases). The CDR3 consists of 15 residues. From germline, CDR1 is SGHAT and CDR2 FQDESV (reference sequence). V lost 5 bases and J 0 bases, leaving 14 bases between the germline ends. In nucleotides, the CDR3 is TGTGCCAGCAGCCGGAGATGGGAGGACTCCTACGAGCAGTACTTC. Translation gives CASSRRWEDSYEQYF.

This clonotype was counted between two and nine times. The rearrangement links TRBV6-2 or TRBV6-3 to TRBJ2-1; D uncertain. The CDR3 length is 20 residues. V lost 5 bases and J lost 4, with 30 bases in between. Germline lookup yields CDR1 MNHEY and CDR2 SVGEGT. CDR3 nucleotides: TGTGCCAGCAGTCTACGCCGTCGTATGGTGGTCGGCAGAATTTACAATGAGCAGTTCTTC. Translating it yields CASSLRRRMVVGRIYNEQFF.

This clonotype came up a few times. V and J are TRBV29-1 and TRBJ2-1; 8 positions agree with TRBD1. The germline gives CDR1 SQVTM, CDR2 ANQGSEA. CDR3 length equals 13 residues. V gave up 4 bases and J gave up 4 bases; unmatched junction bases: 3. CDR3 nucleotide sequence: TGCAGCGTTGGAACAGGGGGGTACAATGAGCAGTTCTTC. Residues: CSVGTGGYNEQFF.

This clonotype appeared a few times. The rearrangement joins TRBV20-1 to TRBJ1-1; possible D gene TRBD1, 6 bases. The CDR3 is 14 amino acids. Trimming removed 3 bases from V and 3 bases from J, with 14 bases in between. Germline-derived CDR1 and CDR2 are DFQATT and SNEGSKA (reference sequence). CDR3: CSASGGQQHTEAFF. CDR3 DNA sequence: TGCAGTGCTAGTGGGGGCCAACAACACACTGAAGCTTTCTTT.

This clonotype was counted only a few times. This sequence joins TRBV5-1 and TRBJ2-7, with TRBD2 as a possible D gene (5 bases). Trimming pared 4 bases from V and 5 bases from J, leaving 13 bases between. Germline V gene sequence: CDR1 SGHRS, CDR2 YFSETQ. The CDR3 totals 13 residues. The CDR3, as DNA: TGCGCCAGCAGCAACGGGGTTCTCAACGAGCAGTACTTC. Translating it yields CASSNGVLNEQYF.

This sequence joins TRBV15 and TRBJ2-7, with D perhaps matching TRBD1 (6 bases). CDR1 is LNHNV, CDR2 YYDKDF, per germline (reference sequence). Trimming removed 7 bases from V and 11 bases from J, with 24 bases in between. The CDR3 covers 14 residues. The CDR3 nucleotides read TGTGCCACCACCCTACGGATATCCTACAAGGGGGAGTACTTC. Protein sequence: CATTLRISYKGEYF.

This clonotype turned up a few times. This chain uses TRBV12-3 or TRBV12-4 with TRBJ2-1; 7 positions match TRBD1. The V segment lost 1 base and the J segment 7 bases; nucleotides outside the gene matches: 7. This CDR3 has 15 residues. CDR3 protein: CASSLGDSIMNEQFF. In DNA, the CDR3 is TGTGCCAGCAGTTTAGGGGACAGCATAATGAATGAGCAGTTCTTC.

The chain uses TRBV11-2 and TRBJ2-3, with D perhaps matching TRBD1 (5 bases). Germline V gene data show CDR1 as SGHAT and CDR2 as FQNNGV. The CDR3 is 16 residues long. V gave up 0 bases and J gave up 0 bases, with 10 bases separating them. CDR3 in DNA: TGTGCCAGCAGCTTAGACGGGCCAGGGAGCACAGATACGCAGTATTTT. It codes for CASSLDGPGSTDTQYF.

This clonotype has just a few counts. The chain has TRBV5-5 and TRBJ2-1; D uncertain. There are 15 residues in the CDR3. From germline, CDR1 is SGHKS and CDR2 YYEKEE (reference sequence). V was pared by 0 bases and J by 1 base, with 8 bases between. CDR3 residues: CASSLADISYNEQFF. The DNA for the CDR3 is TGTGCCAGCAGCTTGGCCGACATTTCCTACAATGAGCAGTTCTTC.

The table lists this clonotype with many counts. This chain connects TRBV6-5 to TRBJ2-7, with D perhaps being TRBD1 or TRBD2 (6 bases each). V lost 2 bases and J lost 2, with 13 bases in between. The CDR3 loop spans 15 amino acids. Germline V lookup: CDR1 MNHEY, CDR2 SVGAGI. The CDR3 protein is CASSYGGRITYEQYF. Here the CDR3 DNA reads TGTGCCAGCAGTTACGGGGGGCGCATTACCTACGAGCAGTACTTC.

The J gene is TRBJ2-2, the V gene TRBV6-2 or TRBV6-3; D is unresolved. The CDR3 totals 14 residues. The V gene's germline CDR1 is MNHEY and CDR2 SVGEGT. Trimming took 7 bases from V and 0 from J, leaving 9 bases between them. CDR3 in DNA: TGTGCCAGCAACGAGTTCGCGAACACCGGGGAGCTGTTTTTT. Protein sequence: CASNEFANTGELFF.

The chain couples TRBV7-6 to TRBJ2-7, with 8 positions matching TRBD1. The CDR3 has 16 residues. V was clipped by 2 bases and J by 7 bases; unmatched bases: 13. CDR1 is SGHVS, CDR2 FNYEAQ, per germline. The CDR3 sequence is CASSLPKTGDAGEQYF. CDR3 nucleotide sequence: TGTGCCAGCAGCTTACCTAAGACAGGGGATGCGGGGGAGCAGTACTTC. The whole variable domain, remainder taken from reference TRBV7-6 and TRBJ2-7, is GAGVSQSPRYKVTKRGQDVALRCDPISGHVSLYWYRQALGQGPEFLTYFNYEAQQDKSGLPNDRFSAERPEGSISTLTIQRTEQRDSAMYRCASSLPKTGDAGEQYFGPGTRLTVT.

CDR3: CAISSTEISYEQYF. CDR3 in DNA: TGTGCCATCAGTTCGACAGAGATCTCCTACGAGCAGTACTTC. The chain is built from TRBV10-3 and TRBJ2-7; TRBD1 might be the D (5 bases). This CDR3 spans 14 amino acids. The germline CDR1 and CDR2 sequences are ENHRY and SYGVKD. Trimming took 5 bases from V and 0 from J, leaving 11 bases between them.

This rearrangement joins TRBV9 to TRBJ2-3; the D call may be TRBD1 or TRBD2 (5 bases each). The CDR3 has 15 amino acids. Deletions cut 3 bases from V and 8 bases from J, with 19 bases between. The germline gives CDR1 SGDLS, CDR2 YYNGEE. This CDR3 is CASSASASGGVTQYF. CDR3 coding DNA: TGTGCCAGCAGCGCGAGTGCGTCTGGGGGAGTTACGCAGTATTTT. The full variable domain, its missing parts supplied by reference TRBV9 and TRBJ2-3, is DSGVTQTPKHLITATGQRVTLRCSPRSGDLSVYWYQQSLDQGLQFLIQYYNGEERAKGNILERFSAQQFPDLHSELNLSSLELGDSALYFCASSASASGGVTQYFGPGTRLTVL.

DNA for the CDR3: TGTGCCAGTAGTGACTCGGGACAGGGGACTGAAGCTTTCTTT. Amino acid sequence: CASSDSGQGTEAFF. The J gene is TRBJ1-1, the V gene TRBV19; 10 bases are a match to TRBD1. The V segment lost 5 bases and the J segment 5 bases; nucleotides outside the gene matches: 5. The CDR3 is 14 residues long. CDR1 is LNHDA, CDR2 SQIVND, per germline (reference sequence).

V usage is TRBV30 and J usage is TRBJ2-5, with D perhaps TRBD1 (6 bases). CDR1 and CDR2 (germline): GTSNPN, SVGIG (reference sequence). This CDR3 comprises 13 residues. V was shortened by 2 bases and J by 7 bases, with 14 bases between the two germline ends. The DNA of the CDR3 is TGTGCCTGGAGTACCAGGGGCCACAGGACCCAGTACTTC. Translated: CAWSTRGHRTQYF.

This clonotype was detected a few times. The V and J genes are TRBV4-2 and TRBJ1-2; 8 bases map to TRBD1. V dropped 2 bases and J dropped 5; count of bases not matched to a gene: 7. Per the germline V gene, CDR1 is LGHNA and CDR2 is YNFKEQ. The CDR3 is 15 residues long. The CDR3 sequence is CASSQTDRADYGYTF. The CDR3 bases are TGTGCCAGCAGCCAAACGGACAGGGCTGATTATGGCTACACCTTC.